This T cell receptor (beta chain) was sequenced in a study of T cell changes during pregnancy in multiple sclerosis. The assay was immunoSEQ multiplex PCR, and TCRdb's table has in-frame clones only and misses some. The data show about 70,000 clones, 80% to 95% seen once. Deletions cut 3 bases from V and 0 bases from J, with 19 bases between. The CDR3 is made up of 18 amino acids. Germline V gene data show CDR1 as SEHNR and CDR2 as FQNEAQ (reference sequence). This chain uses TRBV7-9 with TRBJ2-3, with D maybe TRBD2 (6 bases). This material consisted of peripheral blood, taken in the first trimester of pregnancy. The receptor was isolated from a female donor with multiple sclerosis, enrolled in a pregnancy study. CDR3 in DNA: TGTGCCAGCAGCTTCCTCCCCGCCCAGCGGGCGAGCACAGATACGCAGTATTTT. It is translated as CASSFLPAQRASTDTQYF.